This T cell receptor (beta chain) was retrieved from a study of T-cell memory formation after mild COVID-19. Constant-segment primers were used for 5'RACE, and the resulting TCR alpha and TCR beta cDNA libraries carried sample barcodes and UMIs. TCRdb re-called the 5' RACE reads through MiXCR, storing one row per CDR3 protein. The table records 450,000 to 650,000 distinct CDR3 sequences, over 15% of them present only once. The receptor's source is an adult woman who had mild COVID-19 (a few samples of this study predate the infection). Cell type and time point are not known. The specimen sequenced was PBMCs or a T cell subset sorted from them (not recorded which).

The chain's CDR3 is CASSLNAHTNTGELFF. CDR3 coding DNA: TGTGCCAGCAGTTTAAACGCCCACACGAACACCGGGGAGCTGTTTTTT. The rearrangement uses TRBV12-3 or TRBV12-4 and TRBJ2-2, with D hard to call. Trimming stripped 2 bases from V and 0 bases from J, with 10 bases between. This CDR3 region has 16 residues.